This T cell receptor beta chain was documented in a study of T cells in localized non-small cell lung cancer (dated by TCRdb to the early 2020s). Background for the entire study: Comparing tumors with uninvolved tumor-adjacent lungs, the study looked at the T cell repertoires of a few hundred patients with early-stage NSCLC. The cohort was made up of roughly 250 treatment-naive NSCLC patients whose localized lung tumors had been resected. NSCLC patients had a mean age of around 70 years, and about 140 were male and some 98 female. Summary of the overall study and its limitations: Because multi-region tumor sequencing was not done, intratumor heterogeneity could not be ruled out. Higher T cell density in blood was associated with longer overall survival, whereas higher clonality in adjacent lung was associated with shorter survival. The highest T cell clonality was observed in uninvolved tumor-adjacent lung, where clonality exceeded that of tumor, suggesting that antigenic responses were more focused in uninvolved tumor-adjacent lung. Because the study design was exploratory, TCR variables were selected using unadjusted p-values without false-discovery rate correction. A median of approximately 50 of the top 100 tumor clones turned up in the paired uninvolved adjacent lung, and 25 to 35 of those clones also ranked among the top 100 of that same adjacent lung.

For this chain, trimming is 3 bases at the V end and 6 bases at the J end, and the number of junction bases without a gene match is 7. The CDR3 holds 14 amino acids from the cysteine to the phenylalanine. Of the read, only the CDR3 DNA is kept; its 42 bases are in frame from base 1. CDR1 and CDR2 (SGHVS, FNYEAQ) derive from the germline V gene. TCR beta CDR3 regions were sequenced from DNA using the immunoSEQ Assay. The authors' pipeline ran thus. T cell density was computed as TCR beta template counts normalized to usable DNA estimated by amplifying housekeeping genes. Using the preseqR package, richness was estimated by extrapolating to 120,000 templates for tissue samples and 400,000 templates for PBMC samples. Clonality was defined by subtracting Pielou's evenness from one. To identify tissue-enriched TCRs, differential abundance testing was run on productive amino-acid clonotypes with a minimum total count of 5 and an alpha of 0.1. The Jaccard Index and the Morisita Overlap Index were used to quantify repertoire overlap between compartments. GLIPH clustered TCR beta CDR3s with public tetramer-defined viral CDR3s; viral motifs required at least three viral sequences plus V-gene enrichment. Entries here come from immuneACCESS through TCRdb and include only in-frame sequences with V and J called. Some clones fail to appear in such tables; in the studies checked, an unresolved V gene covers under half of the shortfall, and the cause of the remainder is unknown. That table is the source of V, J and clone size, and D and trimming were worked out from the DNA. Here the sample has approximately 54,000 clones; over 80% occur a single time. The ten biggest clones cover less than 20% of the sample.

At diagnosis, peripheral blood, uninvolved tumor-adjacent lung and tumor were collected and were preserved as a mix of fresh-frozen and FFPE material. For TCR repertoire profiling, blood samples were analyzed as peripheral blood mononuclear cells. Comments on this clone: The clone's antigen remains unknown. Per-base quality was not reported, and no clone a single base away is much larger than it.

The specimen comprised peripheral blood, sampled before any cancer treatment. The source is a female donor of 60 years or more with stage II squamous cell lung carcinoma. This sequence uses TRBV7-6 and TRBJ1-1; 7 bases in the middle match TRBD1. The nucleotide sequence reads as follows: TGTGCCAGCAGCTTTGGGACAGCAAGCTCTGAAGCTTTCTTT. This is translated as CASSFGTASSEAFF.